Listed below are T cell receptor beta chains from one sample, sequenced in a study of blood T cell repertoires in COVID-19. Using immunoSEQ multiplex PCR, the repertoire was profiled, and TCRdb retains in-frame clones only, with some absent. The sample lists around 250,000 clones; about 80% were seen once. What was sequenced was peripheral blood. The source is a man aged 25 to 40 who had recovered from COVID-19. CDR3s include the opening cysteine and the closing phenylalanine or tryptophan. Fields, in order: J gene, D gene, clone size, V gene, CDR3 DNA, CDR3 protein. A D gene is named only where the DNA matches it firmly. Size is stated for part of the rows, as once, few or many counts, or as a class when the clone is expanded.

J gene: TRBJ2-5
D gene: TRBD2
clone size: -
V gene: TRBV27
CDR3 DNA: TGTGCCAGCAGTTTATGGGGCGGGGGGGCTGCAGAGACCCAGTACTTC
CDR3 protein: CASSLWGGGAAETQYF

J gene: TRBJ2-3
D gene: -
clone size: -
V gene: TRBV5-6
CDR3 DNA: TGTGCCAGCAGCTTGTGGCCAGATACGCAGTATTTT
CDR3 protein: CASSLWPDTQYF

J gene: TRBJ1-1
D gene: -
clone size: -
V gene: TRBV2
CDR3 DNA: TGTGCCAGCAGTGAAACTGGACAAGCGAACACTGAAGCTTTCTTT
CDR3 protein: CASSETGQANTEAFF

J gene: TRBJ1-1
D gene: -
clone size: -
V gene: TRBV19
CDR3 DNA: TGTGCCAGTAGTATAGTTACAGGGAGAAAGACTGAAGCTTTCTTT
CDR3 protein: CASSIVTGRKTEAFF

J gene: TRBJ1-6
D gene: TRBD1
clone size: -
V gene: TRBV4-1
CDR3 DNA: TGCGCCAGCAGCCAAGATGGGACAGTGAATTCACCCCTCCACTTT
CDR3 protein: CASSQDGTVNSPLHF

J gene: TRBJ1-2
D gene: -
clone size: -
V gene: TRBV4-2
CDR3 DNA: TGTGCCAGCAGCCAAGATACGGGTGGCTACACCTTC
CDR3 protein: CASSQDTGGYTF

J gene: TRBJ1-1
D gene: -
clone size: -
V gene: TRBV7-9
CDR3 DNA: TGTGCCAGCAGCTTAGTCTCGCAGGGGAACACTGAAGCTTTCTTT
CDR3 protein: CASSLVSQGNTEAFF

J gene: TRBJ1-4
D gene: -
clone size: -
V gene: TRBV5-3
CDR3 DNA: TGTGCCAGAAGCCCGCTGGAGGATGCAACTAATGAAAAACTGTTTTTT
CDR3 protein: CARSPLEDATNEKLFF

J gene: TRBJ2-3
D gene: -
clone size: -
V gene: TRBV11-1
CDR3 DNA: TGTGCCAGCAGCTTAGCGGCCCCGGAGGTAGCTACGCAGTATTTT
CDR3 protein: CASSLAAPEVATQYF

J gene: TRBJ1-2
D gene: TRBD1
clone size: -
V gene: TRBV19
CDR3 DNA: TGTGCCAGTAGACACCGACAGGGTTCGTCCGGCTACACCTTC
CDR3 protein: CASRHRQGSSGYTF

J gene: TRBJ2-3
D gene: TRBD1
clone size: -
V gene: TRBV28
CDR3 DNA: TGTGCCAGCAGTTTTAGGGGGCGAGGGACAGATACGCAGTATTTT
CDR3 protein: CASSFRGRGTDTQYF

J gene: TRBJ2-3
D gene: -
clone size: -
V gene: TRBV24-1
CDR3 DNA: TGTGCCACCAGTGATTTGTTAGGCGGGGGCACAGATACGCAGTATTTT
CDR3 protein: CATSDLLGGGTDTQYF

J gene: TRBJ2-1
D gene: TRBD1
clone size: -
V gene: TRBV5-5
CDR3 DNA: TGTGCCAGCAGCTACAGGGGGCTCTACAATGAGCAGTTCTTC
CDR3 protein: CASSYRGLYNEQFF

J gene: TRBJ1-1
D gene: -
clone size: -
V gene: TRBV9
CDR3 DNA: TGTGCCAGCAGCGTAGAATTGGCAGGGAACACTGAAGCTTTCTTT
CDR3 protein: CASSVELAGNTEAFF

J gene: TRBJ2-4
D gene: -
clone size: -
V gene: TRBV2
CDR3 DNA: TGTGCCAGCAGGGGCGTACTAGCCAAAAACATTCAGTACTTC
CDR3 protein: CASRGVLAKNIQYF

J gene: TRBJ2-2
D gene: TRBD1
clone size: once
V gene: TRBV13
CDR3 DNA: TGTGCCAGCAGAAGACAGGGGGCATTTGGGGAGCTGTTTTTT
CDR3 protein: CASRRQGAFGELFF

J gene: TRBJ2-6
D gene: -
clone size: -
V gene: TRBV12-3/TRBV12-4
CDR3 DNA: TGTGCCAGCAGTTCGTCTGGGGCCAACGTCCTGACTTTC
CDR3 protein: CASSSSGANVLTF

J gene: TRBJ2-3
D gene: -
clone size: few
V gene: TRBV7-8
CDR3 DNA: TGTGCCAGCAGCGTCCGGGAAGGGCAAGATACGCAGTATTTT
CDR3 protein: CASSVREGQDTQYF

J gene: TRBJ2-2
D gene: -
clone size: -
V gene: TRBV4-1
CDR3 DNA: TGCGCCAGCAGCCAATTTTCCTCCACCAGGGACACCGGGGAGCTGTTTTTT
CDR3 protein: CASSQFSSTRDTGELFF

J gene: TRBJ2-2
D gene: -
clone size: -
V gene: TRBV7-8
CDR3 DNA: TGTGCCAGCAGCTTAGTCGCGGGCGGGGAGCTGTTTTTT
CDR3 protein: CASSLVAGGELFF

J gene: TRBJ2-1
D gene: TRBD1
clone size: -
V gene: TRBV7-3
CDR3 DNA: TGTGCCAGCAGCCTGACAGGGGGCTATGAGCAGTTCTTC
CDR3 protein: CASSLTGGYEQFF

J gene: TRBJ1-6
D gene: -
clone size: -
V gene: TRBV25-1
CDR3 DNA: TGTGCCAGCAGTGTCCACGATATACCAGGGGACCGTCATGGTAGTCTCCACTTT
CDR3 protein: CASSVHDIPGDRHGSLHF

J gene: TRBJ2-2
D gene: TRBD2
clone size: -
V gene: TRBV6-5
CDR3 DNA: TGTGCCAGCAGTCTAGCGGCCTCCACCGGGGAGCTGTTTTTT
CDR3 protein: CASSLAASTGELFF

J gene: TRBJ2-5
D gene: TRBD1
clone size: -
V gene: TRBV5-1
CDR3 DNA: TGCGCCAGCAGCTCGGCAGGGGGACAAGAGACCCAGTACTTC
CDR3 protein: CASSSAGGQETQYF

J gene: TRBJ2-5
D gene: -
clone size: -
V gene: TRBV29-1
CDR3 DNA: TGCAGCGTTCCTCAGGGACAAGAGACCCAGTACTTC
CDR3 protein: CSVPQGQETQYF

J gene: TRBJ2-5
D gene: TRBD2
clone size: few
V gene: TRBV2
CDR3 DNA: TGTGCCAGCAGTGAAAGCGGGGGGGTCCAAGAGACCCAGTACTTC
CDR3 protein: CASSESGGVQETQYF

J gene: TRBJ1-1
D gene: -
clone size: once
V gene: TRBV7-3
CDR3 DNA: TGTGCCAGCAGCCCGGGATCACTGAACACTGAAGCTTTCTTT
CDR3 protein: CASSPGSLNTEAFF

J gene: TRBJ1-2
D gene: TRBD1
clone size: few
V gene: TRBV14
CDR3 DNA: TGTGCCAGCAGCCGGACAGGCTATGGCTACACCTTC
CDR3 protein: CASSRTGYGYTF

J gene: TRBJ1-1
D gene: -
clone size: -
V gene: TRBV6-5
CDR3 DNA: TGTGCCAGCAGTAAACAGGGAGGGACTGAAGCTTTCTTT
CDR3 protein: CASSKQGGTEAFF

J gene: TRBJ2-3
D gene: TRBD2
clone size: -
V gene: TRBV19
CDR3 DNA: TGTGCCAGTAGTATACTCGGGCCAGCGGGGGGAGGTTGGGCAGATACGCAGTATTTT
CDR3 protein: CASSILGPAGGGWADTQYF

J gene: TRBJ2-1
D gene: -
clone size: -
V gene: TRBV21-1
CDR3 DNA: TGTGCCAGCATCCGACAGGGTCGTGAAAACAATGAGCAGTTCTTC
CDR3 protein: CASIRQGRENNEQFF

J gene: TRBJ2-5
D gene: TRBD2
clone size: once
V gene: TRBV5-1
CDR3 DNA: TGCGCCAGCAGCTTTCGGCTAGCGGGGGCCTTACAAGAGACCCAGTACTTC
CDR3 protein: CASSFRLAGALQETQYF

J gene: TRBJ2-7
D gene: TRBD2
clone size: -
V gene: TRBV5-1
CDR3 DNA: TGCGCCAGCAGCTTGGCCGCAGCGGGGAGGACCTACGAGCAGTACTTC
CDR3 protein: CASSLAAAGRTYEQYF

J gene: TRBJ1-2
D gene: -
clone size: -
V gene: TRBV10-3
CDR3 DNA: TGTGCCATCTCCCGGGAGCGAGAAGGGACCTATGGCTACACCTTC
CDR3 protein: CAISREREGTYGYTF

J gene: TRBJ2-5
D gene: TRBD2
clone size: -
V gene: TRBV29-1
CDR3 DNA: TGCAGCGTTGAAGCTCACTCGAGCGGGGGGAAGCGGGAGACCCAGTACTTC
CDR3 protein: CSVEAHSSGGKRETQYF

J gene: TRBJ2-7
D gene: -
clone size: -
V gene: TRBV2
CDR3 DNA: TGTGCCAGCAGCGCCCCCTGGCAGGGGCAATACGAGCAGTACTTC
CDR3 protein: CASSAPWQGQYEQYF

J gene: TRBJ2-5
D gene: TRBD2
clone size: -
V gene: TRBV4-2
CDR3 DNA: TGTGCCAGCAGCGACGCGGGGGGAAGTTCAGAGACCCAGTACTTC
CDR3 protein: CASSDAGGSSETQYF

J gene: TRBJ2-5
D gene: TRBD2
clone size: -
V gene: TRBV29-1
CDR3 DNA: TGCAGCGTTGGAAGTAAGCGGGGGGGACGAGAGACCCAGTACTTC
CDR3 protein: CSVGSKRGGRETQYF

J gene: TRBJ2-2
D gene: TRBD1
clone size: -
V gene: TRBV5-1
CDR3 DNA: TGCGCCAGCAGCTCTTCCGGGACAGGGGCCGTCGGGGAGCTGTTTTTT
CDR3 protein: CASSSSGTGAVGELFF

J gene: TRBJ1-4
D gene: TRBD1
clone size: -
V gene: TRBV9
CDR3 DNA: TGTGCCAGCAGCCTTGACAGGGGGGGTAATGAAAAACTGTTTTTT
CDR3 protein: CASSLDRGGNEKLFF

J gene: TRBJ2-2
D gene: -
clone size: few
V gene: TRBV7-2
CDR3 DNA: TGTGCCAGCAGCTTATCAGAGAACACCGGGGAGCTGTTTTTT
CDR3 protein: CASSLSENTGELFF

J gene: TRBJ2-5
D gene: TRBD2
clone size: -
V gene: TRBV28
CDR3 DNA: TGTGCCAGCAGCCTGACTAGCGGGGCATACCAAGAGACCCAGTACTTC
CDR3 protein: CASSLTSGAYQETQYF